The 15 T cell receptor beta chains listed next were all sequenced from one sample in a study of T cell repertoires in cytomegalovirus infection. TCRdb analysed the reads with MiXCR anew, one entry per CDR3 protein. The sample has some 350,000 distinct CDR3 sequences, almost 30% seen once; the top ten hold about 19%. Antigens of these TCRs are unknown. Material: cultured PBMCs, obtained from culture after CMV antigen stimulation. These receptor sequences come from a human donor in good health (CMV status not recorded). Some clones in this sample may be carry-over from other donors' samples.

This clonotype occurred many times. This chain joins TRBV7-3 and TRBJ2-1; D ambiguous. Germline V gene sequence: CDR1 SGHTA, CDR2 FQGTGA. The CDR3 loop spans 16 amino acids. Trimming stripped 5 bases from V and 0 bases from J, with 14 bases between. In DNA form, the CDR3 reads TGTGCCAGCAGCAAGAATAGTGGATCCTCCTACAATGAGCAGTTCTTC. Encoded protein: CASSKNSGSSYNEQFF. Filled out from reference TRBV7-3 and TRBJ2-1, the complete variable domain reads GAGVSQTPSNKVTEKGKYVELRCDPISGHTALYWYRQSLGQGPEFLIYFQGTGAADDSGLPNDRFFAVRPEGSVSTLKIQRTERGDSAVYLCASSKNSGSSYNEQFFGPGTRLTVL.

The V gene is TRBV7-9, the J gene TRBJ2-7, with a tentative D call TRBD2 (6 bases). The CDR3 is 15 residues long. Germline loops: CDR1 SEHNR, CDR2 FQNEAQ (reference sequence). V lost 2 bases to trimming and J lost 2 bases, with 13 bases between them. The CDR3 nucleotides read TGTGCCAGCAGCTTAATGGAGACTAGGGCCTACGAGCAGTACTTC. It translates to CASSLMETRAYEQYF.

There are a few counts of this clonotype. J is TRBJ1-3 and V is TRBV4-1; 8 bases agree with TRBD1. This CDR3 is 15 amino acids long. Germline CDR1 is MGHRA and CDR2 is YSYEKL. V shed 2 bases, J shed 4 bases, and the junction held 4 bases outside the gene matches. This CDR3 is CASSQRTGMGNTIYF. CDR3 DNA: TGCGCCAGCAGCCAACGGACAGGGATGGGAAACACCATATATTTT.

The CDR3 is CASSPILRNRGGTEAFF. The CDR3 region has the DNA TGCGCCAGCAGCCCTATTCTGCGTAACAGGGGAGGAACTGAAGCTTTCTTT. The chain recombines TRBV4-1 with TRBJ1-1, with 7 bases that match TRBD1. J lost 5 bases, V lost 4 bases, and 16 bases had no gene match. The CDR3 consists of 17 residues. Per germline, CDR1 MGHRA and CDR2 YSYEKL.

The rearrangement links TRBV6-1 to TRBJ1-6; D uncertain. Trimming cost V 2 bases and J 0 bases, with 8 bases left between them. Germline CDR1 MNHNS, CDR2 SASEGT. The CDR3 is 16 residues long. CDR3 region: CASSEMQSSYNSPLHF. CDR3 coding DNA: TGTGCCAGCAGTGAAATGCAGAGCTCCTATAATTCACCCCTCCACTTT.

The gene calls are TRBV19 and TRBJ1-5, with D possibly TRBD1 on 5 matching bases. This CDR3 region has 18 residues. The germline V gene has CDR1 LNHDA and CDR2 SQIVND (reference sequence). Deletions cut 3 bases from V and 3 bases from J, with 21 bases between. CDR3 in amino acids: CASSIGGTGTDTNQPQHF. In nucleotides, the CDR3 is TGTGCCAGTAGTATTGGGGGTACCGGGACGGATACCAATCAGCCCCAGCATTTT.

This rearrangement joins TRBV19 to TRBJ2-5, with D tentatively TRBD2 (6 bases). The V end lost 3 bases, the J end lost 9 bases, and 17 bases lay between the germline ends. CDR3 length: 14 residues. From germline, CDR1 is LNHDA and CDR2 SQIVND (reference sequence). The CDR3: CASSMGLDLQPQYF. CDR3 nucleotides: TGTGCCAGTAGTATGGGACTTGACCTCCAGCCCCAGTACTTC.

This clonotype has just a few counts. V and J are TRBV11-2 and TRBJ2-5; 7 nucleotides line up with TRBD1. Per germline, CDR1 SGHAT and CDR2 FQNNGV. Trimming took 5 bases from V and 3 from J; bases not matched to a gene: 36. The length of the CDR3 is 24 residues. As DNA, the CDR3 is TGTGCCAGCAGCCAGCTTAGGGAATACACAGGGCGATACCAAACAGGGGTCAAAGAAGAGACCCAGTACTTC. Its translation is CASSQLREYTGRYQTGVKEETQYF. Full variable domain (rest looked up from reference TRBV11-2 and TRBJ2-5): EAGVAQSPRYKIIEKRQSVAFWCNPISGHATLYWYQQILGQGPKLLIQFQNNGVVDDSQLPKDRFSAERLKGVDSTLKIQPAKLEDSAVYLCASSQLREYTGRYQTGVKEETQYFGPGTRLLVL.

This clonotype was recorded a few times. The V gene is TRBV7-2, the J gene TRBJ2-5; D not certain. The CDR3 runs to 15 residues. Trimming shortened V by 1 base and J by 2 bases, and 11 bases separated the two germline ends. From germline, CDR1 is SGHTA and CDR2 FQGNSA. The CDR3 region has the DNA TGTGCCAGCAGCTTAGAGGCCCTCCCTCAAGAGACCCAGTACTTC. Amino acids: CASSLEALPQETQYF.

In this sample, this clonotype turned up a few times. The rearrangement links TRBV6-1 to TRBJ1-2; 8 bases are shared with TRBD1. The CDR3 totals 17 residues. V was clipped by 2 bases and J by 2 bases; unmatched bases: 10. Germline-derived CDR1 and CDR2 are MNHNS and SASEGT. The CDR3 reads CASSEPQVDRENYGYTF. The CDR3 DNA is TGTGCCAGCAGTGAACCCCAGGTGGACAGGGAAAACTATGGCTACACCTTC.

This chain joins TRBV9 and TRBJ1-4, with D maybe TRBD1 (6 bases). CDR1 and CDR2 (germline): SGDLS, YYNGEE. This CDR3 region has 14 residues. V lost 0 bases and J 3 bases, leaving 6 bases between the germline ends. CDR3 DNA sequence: TGTGCCAGCAGCGTAGGGGGGCCTAATGAAAAACTGTTTTTT. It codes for CASSVGGPNEKLFF.

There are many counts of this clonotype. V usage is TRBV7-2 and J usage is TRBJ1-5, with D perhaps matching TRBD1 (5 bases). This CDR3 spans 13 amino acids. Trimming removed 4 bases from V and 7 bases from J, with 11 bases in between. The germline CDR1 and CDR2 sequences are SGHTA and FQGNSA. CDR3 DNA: TGTGCCAGCAGCTCGGGGGGAATCCAGCCCCAGCATTTT. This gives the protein CASSSGGIQPQHF.

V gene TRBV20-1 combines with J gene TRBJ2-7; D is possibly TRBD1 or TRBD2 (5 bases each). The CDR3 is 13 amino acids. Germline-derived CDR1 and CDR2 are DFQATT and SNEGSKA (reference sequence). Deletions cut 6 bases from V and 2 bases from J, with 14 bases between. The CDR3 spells CSAYRDVTYEQYF. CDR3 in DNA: TGCAGTGCCTACCGGGACGTAACCTACGAGCAGTACTTC.

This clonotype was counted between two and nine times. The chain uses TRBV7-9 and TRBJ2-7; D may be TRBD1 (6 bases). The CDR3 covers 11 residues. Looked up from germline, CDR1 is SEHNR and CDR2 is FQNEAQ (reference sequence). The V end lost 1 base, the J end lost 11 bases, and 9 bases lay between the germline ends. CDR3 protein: CASSLGGPKYF. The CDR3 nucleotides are TGTGCCAGCAGCTTAGGGGGGCCTAAGTACTTC.

For the CDR3, the DNA is TGTGCCAGCAGCCAATACAGAAGGGCGATGAACACTGAAGCTTTCTTT. It codes for CASSQYRRAMNTEAFF. The gene calls are TRBV3-1 and TRBJ1-1, with D uncertain. The CDR3 has 16 amino acids. V was trimmed by 2 bases and J by 0 bases, leaving 13 bases between them. CDR1 and CDR2 (germline): LGHDT, YNNKEL (reference sequence).